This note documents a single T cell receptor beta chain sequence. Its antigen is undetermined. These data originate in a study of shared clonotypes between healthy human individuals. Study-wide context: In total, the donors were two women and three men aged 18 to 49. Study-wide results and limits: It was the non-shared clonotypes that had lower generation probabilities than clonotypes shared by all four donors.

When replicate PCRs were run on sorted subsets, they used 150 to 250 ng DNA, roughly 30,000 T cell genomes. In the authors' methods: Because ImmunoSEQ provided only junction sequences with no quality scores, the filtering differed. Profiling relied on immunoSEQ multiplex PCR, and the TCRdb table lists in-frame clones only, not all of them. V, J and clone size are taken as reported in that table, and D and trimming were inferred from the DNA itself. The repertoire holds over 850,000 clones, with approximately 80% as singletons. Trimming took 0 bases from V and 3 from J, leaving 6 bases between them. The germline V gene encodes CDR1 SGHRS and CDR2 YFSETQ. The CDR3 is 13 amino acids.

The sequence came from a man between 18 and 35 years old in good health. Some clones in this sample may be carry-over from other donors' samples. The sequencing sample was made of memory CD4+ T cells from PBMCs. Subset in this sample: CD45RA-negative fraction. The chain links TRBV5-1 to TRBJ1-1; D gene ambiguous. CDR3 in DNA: TGCGCCAGCAGCTTGGCTTCGGACACTGAAGCTTTCTTT. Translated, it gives CASSLASDTEAFF.